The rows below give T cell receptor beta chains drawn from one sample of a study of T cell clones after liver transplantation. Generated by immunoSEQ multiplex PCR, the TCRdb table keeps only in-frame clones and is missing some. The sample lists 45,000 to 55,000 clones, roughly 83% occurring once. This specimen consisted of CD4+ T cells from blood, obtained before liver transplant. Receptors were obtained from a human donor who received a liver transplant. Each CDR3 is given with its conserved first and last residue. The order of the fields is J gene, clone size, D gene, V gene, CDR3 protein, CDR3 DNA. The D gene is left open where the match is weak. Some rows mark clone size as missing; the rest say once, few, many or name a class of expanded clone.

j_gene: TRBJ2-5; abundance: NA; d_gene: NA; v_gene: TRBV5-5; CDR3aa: CASSLVSGEETQYF; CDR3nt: TGTGCCAGCAGCTTGGTCTCGGGGGAAGAGACCCAGTACTTC
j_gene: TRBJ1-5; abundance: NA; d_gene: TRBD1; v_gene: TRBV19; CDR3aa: CASRSRGSNQPQHF; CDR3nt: TGTGCCAGCCGGAGCAGGGGGAGTAATCAGCCCCAGCATTTT
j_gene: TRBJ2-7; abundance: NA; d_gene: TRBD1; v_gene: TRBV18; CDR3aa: CASSMDRRSSYEQYF; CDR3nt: TGTGCCAGCTCAATGGACAGGAGGAGCTCCTACGAGCAGTACTTC
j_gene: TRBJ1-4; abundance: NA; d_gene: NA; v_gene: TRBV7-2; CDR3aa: CASSLARRVREKLFF; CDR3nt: TGTGCCAGCAGCTTAGCGCGTAGGGTTCGTGAAAAACTGTTTTTT
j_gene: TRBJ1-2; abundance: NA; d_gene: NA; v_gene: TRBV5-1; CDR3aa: CASSSGRWADYGYTF; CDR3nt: TGCGCCAGCAGCTCGGGAAGATGGGCGGACTATGGCTACACCTTC
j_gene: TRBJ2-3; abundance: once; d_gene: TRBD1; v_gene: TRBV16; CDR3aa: CASSQGQKITDTQYF; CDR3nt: TGTGCCAGCAGCCAGGGACAGAAAATCACAGATACGCAGTATTTT
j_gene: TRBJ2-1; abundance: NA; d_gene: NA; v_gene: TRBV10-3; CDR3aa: CAMGKGDEQFF; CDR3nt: TGTGCCATGGGGAAAGGGGATGAGCAGTTCTTC
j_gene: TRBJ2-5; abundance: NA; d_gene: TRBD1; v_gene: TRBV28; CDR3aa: CASTLGQGELGGAETQYF; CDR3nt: TGTGCCAGCACTTTGGGACAGGGGGAACTAGGTGGGGCAGAGACCCAGTACTTC
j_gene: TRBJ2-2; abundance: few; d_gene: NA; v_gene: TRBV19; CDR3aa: CASSIVAGLRGGELFF; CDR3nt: TGTGCCAGTAGTATAGTAGCAGGGTTACGCGGCGGGGAGCTGTTTTTT
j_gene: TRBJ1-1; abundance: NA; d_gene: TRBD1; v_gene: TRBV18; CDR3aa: CASSQTRDRSPAFF; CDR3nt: TGTGCCAGCTCCCAAACCCGGGACAGGTCTCCAGCTTTCTTT
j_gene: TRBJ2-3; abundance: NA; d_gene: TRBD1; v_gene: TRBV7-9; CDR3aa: CASSPGGTQYF; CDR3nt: TGTGCCAGCAGCCCAGGGGGCACGCAGTATTTT
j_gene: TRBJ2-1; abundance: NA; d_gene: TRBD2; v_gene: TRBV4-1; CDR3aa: CASSQDRGVYNEQFF; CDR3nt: TGCGCCAGCAGCCAAGACCGGGGGGTCTACAATGAGCAGTTCTTC
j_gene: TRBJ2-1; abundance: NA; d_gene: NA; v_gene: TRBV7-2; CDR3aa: CASSSYSYGIFLNEQFF; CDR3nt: TGTGCCAGCAGCTCCTACAGTTATGGGATTTTCCTCAATGAGCAGTTCTTC
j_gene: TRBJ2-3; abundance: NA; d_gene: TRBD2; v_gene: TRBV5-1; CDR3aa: CATKGGPDTQYF; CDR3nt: TGCGCCACTAAGGGAGGGCCAGATACGCAGTATTTT
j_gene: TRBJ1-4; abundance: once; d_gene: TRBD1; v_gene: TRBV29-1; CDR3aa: CSVGELGTGGQKLFF; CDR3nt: TGCAGCGTTGGGGAGCTTGGGACAGGGGGCCAAAAACTGTTTTTT
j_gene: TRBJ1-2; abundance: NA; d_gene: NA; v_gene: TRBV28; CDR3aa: CAIMDTANYGYTF; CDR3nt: TGTGCCATAATGGACACGGCTAACTATGGCTACACCTTC
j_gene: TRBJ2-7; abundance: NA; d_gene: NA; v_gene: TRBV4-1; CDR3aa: CASSHGRFSYEQYF; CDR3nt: TGCGCCAGCAGCCACGGCCGGTTCTCCTACGAGCAGTACTTC